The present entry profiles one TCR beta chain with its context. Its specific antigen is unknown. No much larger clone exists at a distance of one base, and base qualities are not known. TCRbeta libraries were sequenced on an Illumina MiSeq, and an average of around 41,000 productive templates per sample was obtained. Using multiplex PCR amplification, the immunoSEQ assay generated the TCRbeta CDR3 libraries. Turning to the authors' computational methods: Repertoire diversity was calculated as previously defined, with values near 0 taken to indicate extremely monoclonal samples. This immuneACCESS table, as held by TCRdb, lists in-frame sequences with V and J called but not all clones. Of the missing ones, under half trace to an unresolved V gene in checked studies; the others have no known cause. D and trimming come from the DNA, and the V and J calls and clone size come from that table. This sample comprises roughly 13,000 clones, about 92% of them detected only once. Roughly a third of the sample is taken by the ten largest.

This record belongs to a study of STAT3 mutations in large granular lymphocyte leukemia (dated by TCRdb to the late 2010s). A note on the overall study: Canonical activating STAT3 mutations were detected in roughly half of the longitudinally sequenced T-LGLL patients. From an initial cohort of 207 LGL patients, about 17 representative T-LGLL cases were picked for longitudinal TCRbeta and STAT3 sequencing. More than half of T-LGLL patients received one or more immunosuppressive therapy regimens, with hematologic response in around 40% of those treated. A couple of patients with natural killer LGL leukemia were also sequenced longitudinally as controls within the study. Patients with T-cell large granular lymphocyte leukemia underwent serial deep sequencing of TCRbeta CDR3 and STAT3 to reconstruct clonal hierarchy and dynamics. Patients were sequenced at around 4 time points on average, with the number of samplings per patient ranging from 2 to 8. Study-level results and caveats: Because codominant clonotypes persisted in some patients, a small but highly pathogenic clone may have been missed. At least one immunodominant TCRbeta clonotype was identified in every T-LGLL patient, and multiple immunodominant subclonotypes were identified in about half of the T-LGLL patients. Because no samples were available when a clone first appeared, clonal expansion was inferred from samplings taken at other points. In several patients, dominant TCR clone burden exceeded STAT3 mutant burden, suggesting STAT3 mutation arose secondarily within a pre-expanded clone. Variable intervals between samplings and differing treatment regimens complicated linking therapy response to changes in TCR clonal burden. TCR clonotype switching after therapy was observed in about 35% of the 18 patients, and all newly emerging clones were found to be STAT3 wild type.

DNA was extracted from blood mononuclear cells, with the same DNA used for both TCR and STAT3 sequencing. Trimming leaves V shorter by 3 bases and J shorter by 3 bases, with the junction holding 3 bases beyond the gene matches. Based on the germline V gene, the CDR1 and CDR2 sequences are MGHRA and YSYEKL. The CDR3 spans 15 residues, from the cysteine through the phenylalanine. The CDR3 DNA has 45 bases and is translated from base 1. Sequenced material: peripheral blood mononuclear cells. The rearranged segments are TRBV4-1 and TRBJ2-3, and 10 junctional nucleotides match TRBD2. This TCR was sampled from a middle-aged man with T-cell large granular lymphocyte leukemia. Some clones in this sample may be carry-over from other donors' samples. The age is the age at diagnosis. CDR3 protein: CASSHLAGETDTQYF. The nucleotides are TGCGCCAGCAGCCATCTAGCGGGGGAAACAGATACGCAGTATTTT.